The source of this T cell receptor (beta chain) is a study of response to subunit inactivated influenza vaccine. Whole-study results and caveats: The authors suggested that every seasonal influenza vaccination recruits few new T cells.

TCRdb analysed the RT-PCR reads with MiXCR anew, one entry per CDR3 protein. This sample yields hundreds of thousands of distinct CDR3 sequences, of which around 14% are seen a single time; 11% belongs to the top ten. Germline CDR1 and CDR2: KGHDR and SFDVKD. The CDR3 has 16 amino acids. The V end lost 4 bases, the J end lost 3 bases, and 15 bases lay between the germline ends. As to this clonotype: Its antigen is undetermined.

The chain is built from TRBV24-1 and TRBJ1-5, with D possibly TRBD1 on 5 matching bases. The sample in question was PBMCs from blood, obtained approximately 12 days after vaccination. This clonotype originated in a man in his fifties who received an inactivated influenza vaccine. The CDR3 is CATSEGMRGSNQPQHF. CDR3 bases: TGTGCCACCAGTGAGGGGATGAGGGGTTCCAATCAGCCCCAGCATTTT.